Listed below are T cell receptor beta chains from one sample, sequenced in a study of CD8 T cells in Susac syndrome. Each CDR3 protein is one row after TCRdb ran MiXCR on the immunoSEQ multiplex PCR reads. The sample yields some 100,000 distinct CDR3 sequences, around nine tenths seen once. Sequenced: CD4+ T cells from PBMCs. All receptors derive from a human donor in good health. Both conserved end residues are part of each CDR3. D genes are given only for firm matches. The listing skips clone size in some rows; elsewhere it reads once, few, many or a size class.

V	J	D	size	DNA	CDR3
TRBV10-3	TRBJ1-6	.	.	TGTGCCATCCAAGGGACTCCATATTATAATTCACCCCTCCACTTT	CAIQGTPYYNSPLHF
TRBV28	TRBJ1-1	TRBD1	.	TGTGCCAGCAGTTTAAGTGGCAGGGGGCCTACTGAAGCTTTCTTT	CASSLSGRGPTEAFF
TRBV20-1	TRBJ2-2	TRBD2	.	TGCAGTGCTAGAGCGAGGACTAGCGGAACCGAGGAGCTGTTTTTT	CSARARTSGTEELFF
TRBV7-9	TRBJ1-2	.	once	TGTGCCAGCAGCTTAGTAGGGGGAGGCTACACCTTC	CASSLVGGGYTF
TRBV29-1	TRBJ1-1	.	.	TGCAGCGTTCCCCCTGTACTGCTGAACACTGAAGCTTTCTTT	CSVPPVLLNTEAFF
TRBV6-4	TRBJ2-3	TRBD2	.	TGTGCCAGCTCTACTAGCGGCACAGATACGCAGTATTTT	CASSTSGTDTQYF
TRBV4-3	TRBJ1-1	.	.	TGCGCCAGCAGCCAAGATGAAGGTGGGTGGCCCCAGGTCAGAATGAACACTGAAGCTTTCTTT	CASSQDEGGWPQVRMNTEAFF
TRBV20-1	TRBJ2-1	TRBD2	.	TGCAGTGCTAGGGAGCTAGCGGGAGTTTACAATGAGCAGCTCTTC	CSARELAGVYNEQLF
TRBV18	TRBJ2-3	TRBD1	.	TGTGCCAGCTCACCAGTTCCCACAGGGGACACAGATACGCAGTATTTT	CASSPVPTGDTDTQYF
TRBV5-1	TRBJ2-6	.	few	TGCGCCAGCAGCTTGGGTCCCGGGACTGGGGCCAACGTCCTGACTTTC	CASSLGPGTGANVLTF